This entry describes one T cell receptor beta chain. The antigen is undetermined. cDNA synthesis was performed by 5'RACE with 10-nucleotide random UMIs. TCRdb processed the 5' RACE reads anew with MiXCR; each CDR3 protein has one entry. The data contain about 55,000 distinct CDR3 sequences, 4% to 5.5% of them seen just once; the ten biggest clones take up approximately 2.9%. CDR1 and CDR2 from the germline V gene are DFQATT and SNEGSKA (reference sequence). Deletions cut 0 bases from V and 3 bases from J, with 15 bases between. CDR3 length equals 17 residues. This specimen comes from a study of neurological immune-mediated disorders. Notes on the study in general: Private repertoires in all groups were suggested, as expanded clones shared no CDR3 amino acid sequences across subjects. Multiple sclerosis, the disease with the least TCR clonal expansion, fell below healthy controls, whereas HTLV-1-associated myelopathy showed the most.

Stored at -80 C, 2 million PBMCs were the source of the unsorted libraries. Sample: PBMCs. This TCR came from a man aged 50 to 59 with multiple sclerosis. The genes are TRBV20-1 and TRBJ2-6; D might be TRBD1 (5 bases). The CDR3: CSARDPSRVLGANVLTF. The CDR3 bases are TGCAGTGCTAGAGACCCCTCCAGGGTTCTTGGGGCCAACGTCCTGACTTTC.